This entry lists 22 T cell receptor beta chains sequenced from one sample in a study of neurological immune-mediated disorders. One entry per CDR3 protein results from TCRdb running MiXCR on the 5' RACE reads. Found here are approximately 38,000 distinct CDR3 sequences, 6.5% to 7.5% of them singletons; the top ten hold just over 5.5%. The sequenced sample was CD4+ T cells from blood. These receptors were collected from a man aged 45 to 65 in good health.

In its sample, this clonotype was seen many times. The chain is built from TRBV7-2 and TRBJ2-4; 7 positions agree with TRBD2. The germline V gene encodes CDR1 SGHTA and CDR2 FQGNSA. This CDR3 has 14 residues. V lost 4 bases and J lost 2; bases outside the gene matches: 2. The CDR3, as DNA: TGTGCCAGCAGCTCGGGACTAACCAAAAACATTCAGTACTTC. Encoded protein: CASSSGLTKNIQYF.

This clonotype was detected many times. J is TRBJ2-7 and V is TRBV15, with D unclear. CDR3 length: 13 residues. Germline V gene sequence: CDR1 LNHNV, CDR2 YYDKDF (reference sequence). V dropped 6 bases and J dropped 2 bases, with 11 bases sitting between them. As DNA, the CDR3 is TGTGCCACCAGTCTGGAAGCGACCTACGAGCAGTACTTC. Its translation is CATSLEATYEQYF.

This clonotype was counted ten times or more. No conserved phenylalanine or tryptophan ends this CDR3, so it is likely a read error. The DNA is left out, because the CDR3 cannot be placed on it with certainty; the CDR3 is given as TCRdb lists it. CDR3 protein: CASSRPRDWAMFC. V and J are TRBV4-1 and TRBJ2-7; the table's D call of TRBD1 was not tested on the DNA. Looked up from germline, CDR1 is MGHRA and CDR2 is YSYEKL. The CDR3 is 13 amino acids in total, end residues counted.

This clonotype occurred many times. The chain employs TRBV28 and TRBJ1-5, with D hard to call. Germline V gene sequence: CDR1 MDHEN, CDR2 SYDVKM. The CDR3 totals 17 residues. Trimming took off 3 bases at V and 7 bases at J, with 22 bases between the two ends. CDR3 in amino acids: CASSFMGILREQQPQHF. In DNA, the CDR3 is TGTGCCAGCAGTTTTATGGGGATATTAAGGGAACAACAGCCCCAGCATTTT.

In this sample, this clonotype turned up many times. The CDR3 region is CSARDPRGRYNEQFF. The CDR3 nucleotides read TGCAGTGCTAGAGATCCCAGGGGGAGGTACAATGAGCAGTTCTTC. V and J are TRBV20-1 and TRBJ2-1, with a weak D call TRBD1 (7 bases). The CDR3 is 15 amino acids. V lost 0 bases, J lost 4 bases, and 13 bases lay in between. The V gene's germline CDR1 is DFQATT and CDR2 SNEGSKA (reference sequence).

The chain uses TRBV12-3 or TRBV12-4 and TRBJ1-2; perhaps TRBD1 as D (5 bases). The CDR3 runs 11 residues. V gave up 6 bases and J gave up 4 bases, with 6 bases separating them. This CDR3 is CASSRAYGYTF. The CDR3 coding sequence is TGTGCCAGCAGCAGGGCCTATGGCTACACCTTC.

This clonotype was seen many times. J is TRBJ2-7 and V is TRBV5-1, with 8 bases lining up with TRBD1. This CDR3 is built from 13 residues. V trimming: 5 bases; J trimming: 5 bases; junction bases outside the gene matches: 6. CDR1 is SGHRS, CDR2 YFSETQ, per germline. The chain's CDR3 is CASRGQGGDEQYF. The CDR3 DNA follows: TGCGCCAGCAGAGGACAGGGTGGCGACGAGCAGTACTTC. The variable domain in full, with the rest retrieved from reference TRBV5-1 and TRBJ2-7, is KAGVTQTPRYLIKTRGQQVTLSCSPISGHRSVSWYQQTPGQGLQFLFEYFSETQRNKGNFPGRFSGRQFSNSRSEMNVSTLELGDSALYLCASRGQGGDEQYFGPGTRLTVT.

With regard to this clonotype: The junction does not match germline at one end; this may be a read error. The chain recombines TRBV5-1 with TRBJ2-1; D may correspond to TRBD1 or TRBD2 (6 bases each). CDR1 SGHRS and CDR2 YFSETQ come from the germline V gene. The CDR3 is 15 amino acids. DNA for the CDR3: TGCGCCAGCAGCCCTACCGGTGGGGGGCGGTATGAGCACTTCTTC. Its protein product is CASSPTGGGRYEHFF.

This chain links TRBV20-1 with TRBJ2-1, with D perhaps TRBD2 (6 bases). The CDR3 is made up of 15 amino acids. Germline-derived CDR1 and CDR2 are DFQATT and SNEGSKA (reference sequence). V was clipped by 3 bases and J by 4 bases, with 16 bases between them. The CDR3 loop is CSARFDGRGYNEQFF. CDR3 in DNA: TGCAGTGCTAGGTTCGACGGGAGAGGGTACAATGAGCAGTTCTTC.

The rearrangement links TRBV12-3 or TRBV12-4 to TRBJ2-7; maybe TRBD2 (5 bases). The CDR3 is 14 residues long. V was clipped by 6 bases and J by 1 base, with 13 bases between them. CDR3 amino acids: CASRTEDRSYEQYF. CDR3 bases: TGTGCCAGCAGAACGGAGGACCGGTCCTACGAGCAGTACTTC.

This clonotype was seen many times. This chain connects TRBV18 to TRBJ1-5; D is unresolved. V was pared by 3 bases and J by 5 bases, with 5 bases between. This CDR3 contains 12 residues. Germline CDR1 KGHSH, CDR2 LQKENI. CDR3 in amino acids: CASSPGDQPQHF. The DNA for the CDR3 is TGTGCCAGCTCACCGGGTGATCAGCCCCAGCATTTT. Together with reference TRBV18 and TRBJ1-5, the CDR3 gives the full variable domain: NAGVMQNPRHLVRRRGQEARLRCSPMKGHSHVYWYRQLPEEGLKFMVYLQKENIIDESGMPKERFSAEFPKEGPSILRIQQVVRGDSAAYFCASSPGDQPQHFGDGTRLSIL.

This clonotype was seen ten or more times. As DNA, the CDR3 is TGTGCCGCGGGTTCGGCTCGTGCGGGAATCGGGGAGCTGTTTTTT. It encodes CAAGSARAGIGELFF. This chain joins TRBV7-2 and TRBJ2-2, with a possible D match to TRBD2 (6 bases). CDR1 and CDR2 from the germline V gene are SGHTA and FQGNSA. V was trimmed by 11 bases and J by 7 bases, leaving 23 bases between them. The length of the CDR3 is 15 residues.

This clonotype was seen many times. This sequence joins TRBV7-8 and TRBJ1-5; D not certain. CDR1 is SGHVS, CDR2 FQNEAQ, per germline. The CDR3 totals 14 residues. The V end was cut by 4 bases, the J end by 7 bases, with 14 bases between. CDR3 in amino acids: CASSSGWGWQPQHF. The CDR3 coding sequence is TGTGCCAGCAGCTCCGGGTGGGGTTGGCAGCCCCAGCATTTT.

The CDR3 nucleotides are TGTGCCAGCAGTACCGGGTCGGGACAGGTGGCTAACGAGCAGTACTTC. Encoded protein: CASSTGSGQVANEQYF. V and J are TRBV6-1 and TRBJ2-7; 8 nucleotides align to TRBD1. V lost 5 bases to trimming and J lost 5 bases; unmatched junction nucleotides: 14. CDR3 length: 16 residues. Germline V gene sequence: CDR1 MNHNS, CDR2 SASEGT.

This clonotype was seen many times. The rearrangement links TRBV7-2 to TRBJ2-5, with D perhaps TRBD2 (5 bases). V lost 3 bases, J lost 5 bases, and 10 bases lay in between. The CDR3 spans 13 residues. CDR1 and CDR2 (germline): SGHTA, FQGNSA. The DNA of the CDR3 is TGTGCCAGCAGCTTCCCCACGGGGGAGACCCAGTACTTC. Translating it yields CASSFPTGETQYF.

This clonotype was counted ten times or more. The DNA for the CDR3 is TGCAGTGCCATGGACCCGGTTCAGGAGACCCAGTACTTC. Amino acids: CSAMDPVQETQYF. This rearrangement joins TRBV20-1 to TRBJ2-5, with D unresolved. Germline CDR1 is DFQATT and CDR2 is SNEGSKA (reference sequence). The CDR3 is 13 amino acids. V gave up 6 bases and J gave up 5 bases, with 16 bases separating them.

The chain recombines TRBV27 with TRBJ2-3; TRBD2 matches 8 bases. Losses at the gene ends were 6 bases for V and 6 bases for J; bases not matched to a gene: 5. Germline lookup yields CDR1 MNHEY and CDR2 SMNVEV (reference sequence). CDR3 length: 13 residues. The CDR3 is CASSSGGSDTQYF. The CDR3 coding sequence is TGTGCCAGCAGCTCGGGGGGGTCCGATACGCAGTATTTT.

In the case of this clonotype: Here the CDR3 omits its conserved ending phenylalanine or tryptophan, so a read error is the likely source. It is unclear where the CDR3 begins or ends on the DNA, so no DNA is shown, and the CDR3 is as TCRdb lists it. CDR3 in amino acids: CARTGTPPG. This rearrangement joins TRBV5-1 to TRBJ2-1; the table's D call of TRBD1 was not tested on the DNA. Termini included, the CDR3 measures 9 amino acids. In germline, CDR1 is SGHRS, CDR2 YFSETQ.

This clonotype showed up many times. The CDR3 loop reads CASSLGQGSGQPQHF. Here the CDR3 DNA reads TGTGCCAGCTCGCTCGGACAGGGGTCCGGGCAGCCCCAGCATTTT. The genes are TRBV18 and TRBJ1-5, with TRBD1 identical over 9 bases. The V segment lost 6 bases and the J segment 7 bases; nucleotides outside the gene matches: 10. This CDR3 contains 15 residues. CDR1 is KGHSH, CDR2 LQKENI, per germline.

This clonotype was detected ten times or more. This chain connects TRBV7-2 to TRBJ2-5; no reliable D call. From germline, CDR1 is SGHTA and CDR2 FQGNSA. The CDR3 extends over 15 amino acids. Trimming took off 1 base at V and 9 bases at J, with 18 bases between the two ends. This CDR3 is CASSLGPGQWQPQYF. CDR3 sequence (DNA): TGTGCCAGCAGCTTAGGTCCCGGCCAGTGGCAGCCCCAGTACTTC.

This clonotype has ten or more counts. Given a much more abundant clone one base away, this may be a read error. The V gene is TRBV25-1, the J gene TRBJ1-4; D remains unclear. The CDR3 is 15 amino acids. V was trimmed by 10 bases and J by 1 base, leaving 16 bases between them. Germline V gives CDR1 MGHDK, CDR2 SYGVNS. The CDR3 protein is CANSAPTGTNEKLFF. The CDR3 DNA follows: TGTGCCAACAGCGCCCCGACGGGAACTAATGAAAAACTGTTTTTT.

This clonotype was counted at least ten times. The rearrangement links TRBV9 to TRBJ2-2; possibly TRBD1 for D (6 bases). Deletions cut 4 bases from V and 3 bases from J, with 13 bases between. The CDR3 covers 15 residues. CDR1 is SGDLS and CDR2 is YYNGEE in the germline V gene. This CDR3 is CASSSRGIDTGELFF. The CDR3 region has the DNA TGTGCCAGCAGCTCCAGGGGAATTGACACCGGGGAGCTGTTTTTT.